This TCR beta chain was sequenced in a study of patients and donors after allogeneic stem cell transplantation. Each CDR3 protein gets one entry after TCRdb re-called the RT-PCR reads with MiXCR. Counted here are approximately 99,000 distinct CDR3 sequences, around 36% occurring once; the ten biggest clones make up about 27%. This CDR3 spans 16 amino acids. V dropped 9 bases and J dropped 5; count of bases not matched to a gene: 13. The germline V gene has CDR1 MNHNY and CDR2 SVGAGI (reference sequence). Sequencing was performed on blood, either unsorted or a sorted T cell fraction (not recorded which). The chain is built from TRBV6-6 and TRBJ2-3; TRBD2 matches 11 bases. The receptor was derived from a human donor who was either an allogeneic HSCT recipient or a stem cell or donor lymphocyte infusion donor (not recorded which). It is not recorded whose cells these are; they may come from a transplant donor. As DNA, the CDR3 is TGTGCCAGTAACAAACCACTAGCGGGAGCCCTAGATACGCAGTATTTT. It specifies CASNKPLAGALDTQYF.